The 19 T cell receptor beta chains reported below all come from one sample, sequenced in a study of blood T cells in healthy people across ages. Through a sample-barcoded 5' primer and a J-beta primer mix, a second PCR was run for roughly 7 to 12 cycles. TCRdb reprocessed the 5' RACE reads with MiXCR, giving one entry per CDR3 protein. The sample has over a million distinct CDR3 sequences, less than 45% seen once. Sequencing input: blood. These receptor sequences come from a woman younger than 30 in good health.

The rearrangement joins TRBV28 to TRBJ2-1, with D uncertain. This CDR3 comprises 12 residues. Between the trimmed V and J ends, which lost 5 bases and 9 bases, there was a span of 11 bases. CDR1 MDHEN and CDR2 SYDVKM come from the germline V gene. CDR3 protein: CASSLRRVEQFF. CDR3 bases: TGTGCCAGCAGTCTACGCCGTGTTGAGCAGTTCTTC.

The chain uses TRBV29-1 and TRBJ2-3, with D perhaps matching TRBD1 or TRBD2 (5 bases each). Germline V gene sequence: CDR1 SQVTM, CDR2 ANQGSEA. The CDR3 has 12 amino acids. Between the trimmed V and J ends, which lost 4 bases and 8 bases, there was a span of 13 bases. CDR3 nucleotide sequence: TGCAGCGTTGTGGGGGAAGGAGGTACGCAGTATTTT. Protein: CSVVGEGGTQYF.

CDR3 DNA: TGTGCCAGCAGCTTAGACCCCCGGGGATCTGGAAACACCATATATTTT. Residues: CASSLDPRGSGNTIYF. V is TRBV7-9 and J is TRBJ1-3; D remains ambiguous. CDR3 length: 16 amino acids. In germline, CDR1 is SEHNR, CDR2 FQNEAQ (reference sequence). V dropped 1 base and J dropped 1 base, with 11 bases sitting between them. The full variable domain, completed using reference TRBV7-9 and TRBJ1-3, is DTGVSQNPRHKITKRGQNVTFRCDPISEHNRLYWYRQTLGQGPEFLTYFQNEAQLEKSRLLSDRFSAERPKGSFSTLEIQRTEQGDSAMYLCASSLDPRGSGNTIYFGEGSWLTVV.

The sample holds a few counts of this clonotype. The gene calls are TRBV7-9 and TRBJ1-2; D unclear. The CDR3 sequence is 13 residues long. Germline V CDR1 and CDR2: SEHNR, FQNEAQ (reference sequence). Trimming removed 5 bases from V and 3 bases from J, with 10 bases in between. The CDR3 nucleotides read TGTGCCAGCAGCCCCCAGTGGCACTATGGCTACACCTTC. Protein product: CASSPQWHYGYTF.

This clonotype turned up a few times. This sequence joins TRBV9 and TRBJ2-1, with 8 bases matching TRBD2. V gave up 0 bases and J gave up 4 bases; unmatched junction bases: 3. CDR1 is SGDLS and CDR2 is YYNGEE in the germline V gene. This CDR3 has 15 residues. CDR3 region: CASSVATSAYNEQFF. CDR3 bases: TGTGCCAGCAGCGTAGCGACTAGCGCTTACAATGAGCAGTTCTTC. Drawing the rest from reference TRBV9 and TRBJ2-1, the complete variable domain is DSGVTQTPKHLITATGQRVTLRCSPRSGDLSVYWYQQSLDQGLQFLIQYYNGEERAKGNILERFSAQQFPDLHSELNLSSLELGDSALYFCASSVATSAYNEQFFGPGTRLTVL.

This chain links TRBV3-1 with TRBJ2-1; possible D gene TRBD2, 7 bases. V lost 1 base to trimming and J lost 2 bases, with 18 bases between them. Germline values: CDR1 LGHDT, CDR2 YNNKEL (reference sequence). This CDR3 has 18 residues. The CDR3 sequence is CASSQVGVKGGAYNEQFF. DNA of the CDR3: TGTGCCAGCAGCCAAGTGGGAGTAAAGGGGGGGGCCTACAATGAGCAGTTCTTC.

The genes are TRBV25-1 and TRBJ2-5, with D perhaps TRBD2 (5 bases). Germline values: CDR1 MGHDK, CDR2 SYGVNS. V lost 7 bases, J lost 11 bases, and 20 bases lay in between. The CDR3 has 13 amino acids. CDR3: CASNDGDYNEQYF. The CDR3, as DNA: TGTGCCAGCAACGACGGAGACTACAATGAGCAGTACTTC.

In regard to this clonotype: One end of the junction does not line up with germline, which may come from a read error. This chain links TRBV28 with TRBJ1-5, with no clear D. This CDR3 spans 16 amino acids. The V gene's germline CDR1 is MDHEN and CDR2 SYDVKM. The CDR3 reads CASSTPDGDSNRPQHF. CDR3 nucleotides: TGTGCCAGCAGTACGCCGGACGGAGATAGCAATCGGCCCCAGCATTTT.

Only a few counts were recorded for this clonotype. The chain has TRBV5-1 and TRBJ2-1; TRBD2 matches at 15 bases. The CDR3 extends over 16 amino acids. Germline CDR1 SGHRS, CDR2 YFSETQ. V trimming: 6 bases; J trimming: 10 bases; junction bases outside the gene matches: 11. The CDR3 is CASTSPGLAGGGEQFF. The CDR3 DNA reads TGCGCCAGCACCTCTCCGGGACTAGCGGGAGGAGGAGAGCAGTTCTTC.

This clonotype was seen a handful of times. This chain connects TRBV5-4 to TRBJ2-5; tentatively, D is TRBD2 (5 bases). The CDR3 has 15 amino acids. The V gene's germline CDR1 is SGHNT and CDR2 YYREEE (reference sequence). V was cut by 2 bases and J by 3 bases, with 14 bases left in between. CDR3 coding DNA: TGTGCCAGCAGCTTAGCGCTTGCGGGTGAAGAGACCCAGTACTTC. This encodes CASSLALAGEETQYF.

The chain links TRBV10-3 to TRBJ2-1; D is tentatively TRBD1 or TRBD2 (5 bases each). Judging by the DNA end, TRBJ2-7 fits better; the J call may be wrong. This CDR3 has 15 amino acids. Germline V CDR1 and CDR2: ENHRY, SYGVKD. CDR3 DNA sequence: TGTGCCATCAGTGAGAACTGGGACCATTACAATGAGCAGTACTTC. Translated: CAISENWDHYNEQYF.

Comments on this clonotype: Compared with germline, one end of the junction differs, possibly owing to a read error. The chain recombines TRBV4-1 with TRBJ2-3; the match to TRBD1 covers 12 bases. Germline V CDR1 and CDR2: MGHRA, YSYEKL. The length of the CDR3 is 18 residues. The CDR3 DNA is TGCGCCGGCAGCCAAGTTTTTCCCGGGACAGGGGGCCCAGATACGCAGTATTTT. As protein: CAGSQVFPGTGGPDTQYF.

This clonotype was counted between two and nine times. The V gene is TRBV20-1, the J gene TRBJ1-5, with D possibly being TRBD1 (5 bases). The CDR3 loop spans 15 amino acids. The germline V gene encodes CDR1 DFQATT and CDR2 SNEGSKA (reference sequence). V was cut by 2 bases and J by 1 base, with 12 bases left in between. As DNA, the CDR3 is TGCAGTGCTAGAAGGGGTCAGATCAGCAATCAGCCCCAGCATTTT. It translates to CSARRGQISNQPQHF.

The chain is built from TRBV5-4 and TRBJ2-1; perhaps TRBD1 as D (6 bases). Germline CDR1 SGHNT, CDR2 YYREEE (reference sequence). Trimming stripped 4 bases from V and 9 bases from J, with 17 bases between. The CDR3 has 14 amino acids. The CDR3 spells CASSQPNSGVEQFF. The CDR3 DNA sequence: TGTGCCAGCAGCCAGCCGAACTCAGGGGTTGAGCAGTTCTTC.

The chain has TRBV7-9 and TRBJ2-1; 12 bases align to TRBD2. This CDR3 has 16 amino acids. The V gene's germline CDR1 is SEHNR and CDR2 FQNEAQ (reference sequence). With 4 bases clipped from V and 6 bases from J, the junction kept 7 bases outside the gene matches. Here the CDR3 DNA reads TGTGCCAGCAGCTCTTACCTACTAGCGGGAGGCAATGAGCAGTTCTTC. The encoded protein is CASSSYLLAGGNEQFF.

This rearrangement joins TRBV7-2 to TRBJ1-1; 7 nucleotides agree with TRBD1. The CDR3 covers 17 residues. Trimming cost V 6 bases and J 1 base; bases outside gene matches: 14. CDR1 SGHTA and CDR2 FQGNSA come from the germline V gene. In nucleotides, the CDR3 is TGTGCCAGCAGGAGTCTGGACTGGGACAGATGGAACACTGAAGCTTTCTTT. It encodes CASRSLDWDRWNTEAFF.

The V and J genes are TRBV6-5 and TRBJ2-7; D gene unclear. Germline V gene sequence: CDR1 MNHEY, CDR2 SVGAGI. Trimming cost V 2 bases and J 5 bases, with 7 bases left between them. The CDR3 loop spans 12 amino acids. This chain's CDR3 is CASSYGNDEQYF. The CDR3 DNA reads as TGTGCCAGCAGTTACGGTAACGACGAGCAGTACTTC.

The table lists this clonotype with a few counts. The chain links TRBV20-1 to TRBJ2-7; D may be TRBD1 (5 bases). CDR1 is DFQATT, CDR2 SNEGSKA, per germline (reference sequence). Trimming pared 6 bases from V and 0 bases from J, leaving 9 bases between. The CDR3 spans 12 residues. The CDR3 reads CSAPGASYEQYF. The CDR3 nucleotides read TGCAGTGCCCCTGGGGCCTCCTACGAGCAGTACTTC.

This clonotype was observed a single time. The J gene is TRBJ2-1, the V gene TRBV4-2; 10 nucleotides agree with TRBD2. Germline V gene data show CDR1 as LGHNA and CDR2 as YNFKEQ. This CDR3 comprises 17 residues. Trimming removed 0 bases from V and 4 bases from J; junction bases left unmatched: 6. The DNA of the CDR3 is TGTGCCAGCAGCCAAGAGGAGAGCGGGAGGGCTTACAATGAGCAGTTCTTC. Translated: CASSQEESGRAYNEQFF.